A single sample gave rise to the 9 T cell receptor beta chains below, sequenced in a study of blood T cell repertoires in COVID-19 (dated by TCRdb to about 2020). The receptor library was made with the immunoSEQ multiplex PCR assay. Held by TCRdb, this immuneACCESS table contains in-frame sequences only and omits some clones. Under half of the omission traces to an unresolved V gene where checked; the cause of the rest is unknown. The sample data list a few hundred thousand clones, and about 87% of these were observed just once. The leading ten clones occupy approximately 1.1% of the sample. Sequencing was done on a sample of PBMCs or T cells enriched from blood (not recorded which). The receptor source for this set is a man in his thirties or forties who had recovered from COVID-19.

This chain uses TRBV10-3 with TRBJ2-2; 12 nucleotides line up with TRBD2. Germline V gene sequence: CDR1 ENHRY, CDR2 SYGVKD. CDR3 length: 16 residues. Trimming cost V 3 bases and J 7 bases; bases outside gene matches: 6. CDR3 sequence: CAISEARTSGNGELFF. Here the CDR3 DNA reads TGTGCCATCAGTGAAGCTAGGACTAGCGGGAACGGGGAGCTGTTTTTT.

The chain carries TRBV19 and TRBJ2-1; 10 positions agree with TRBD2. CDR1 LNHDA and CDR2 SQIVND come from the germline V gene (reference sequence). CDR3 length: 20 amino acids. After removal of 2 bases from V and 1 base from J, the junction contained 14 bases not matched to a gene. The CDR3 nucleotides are TGTGCCAGTAGTATAAAGCTAGCGGGAGCCAAGGGACGATCCTACAATGAGCAGTTCTTC. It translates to CASSIKLAGAKGRSYNEQFF.

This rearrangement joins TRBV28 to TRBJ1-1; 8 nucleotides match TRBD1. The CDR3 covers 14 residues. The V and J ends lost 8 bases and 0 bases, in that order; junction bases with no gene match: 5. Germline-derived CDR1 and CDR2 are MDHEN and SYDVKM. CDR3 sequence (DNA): TGTGCCAGCGTGACAGGGGCGATGAACACTGAAGCTTTCTTT. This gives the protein CASVTGAMNTEAFF.

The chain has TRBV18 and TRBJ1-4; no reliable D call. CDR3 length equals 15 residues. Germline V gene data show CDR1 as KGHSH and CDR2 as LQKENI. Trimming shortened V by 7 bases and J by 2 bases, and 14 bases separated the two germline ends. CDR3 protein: CASCGSLATNEKLFF. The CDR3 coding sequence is TGTGCCAGCTGTGGGAGCTTAGCGACTAATGAAAAACTGTTTTTT. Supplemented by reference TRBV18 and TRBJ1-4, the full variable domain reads NAGVMQNPRHLVRRRGQEARLRCSPMKGHSHVYWYRQLPEEGLKFMVYLQKENIIDESGMPKERFSAEFPKEGPSILRIQQVVRGDSAAYFCASCGSLATNEKLFFGSGTQLSVL.

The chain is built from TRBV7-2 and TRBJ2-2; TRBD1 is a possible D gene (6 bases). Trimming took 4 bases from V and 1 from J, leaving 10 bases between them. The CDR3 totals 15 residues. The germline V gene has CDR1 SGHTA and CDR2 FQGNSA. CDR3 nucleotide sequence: TGTGCCAGCAGCTGGTCGACAGGGAACACCGGGGAGCTGTTTTTT. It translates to CASSWSTGNTGELFF.

Here the CDR3 reads CASSRDSYNEQFF. In DNA, the CDR3 is TGCGCCAGCAGCCGAGACAGCTACAATGAGCAGTTCTTC. The chain uses TRBV10-1 and TRBJ2-1; possible D gene TRBD1, 5 bases. The germline CDR1 and CDR2 sequences are WNHNN and SYGVQD (reference sequence). This CDR3 is built from 13 residues. V shed 6 bases and J shed 3 bases, with 9 bases lying between them.

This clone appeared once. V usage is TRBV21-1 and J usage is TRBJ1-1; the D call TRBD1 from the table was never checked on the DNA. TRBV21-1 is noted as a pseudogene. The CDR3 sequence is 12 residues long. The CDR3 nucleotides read TGTGCCAGCAGCAGGGCGAACACTGAAGCTTTCTTT. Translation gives CASSRANTEAFF.

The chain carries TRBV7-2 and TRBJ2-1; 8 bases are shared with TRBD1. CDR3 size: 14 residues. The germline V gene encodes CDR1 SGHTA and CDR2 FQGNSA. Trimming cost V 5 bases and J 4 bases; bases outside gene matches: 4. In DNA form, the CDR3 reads TGTGCCAGCAGCCAAAGGGACAGGTACAATGAGCAGTTCTTC. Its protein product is CASSQRDRYNEQFF. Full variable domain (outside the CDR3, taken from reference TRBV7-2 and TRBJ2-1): GAGVSQSPSNKVTEKGKDVELRCDPISGHTALYWYRQSLGQGLEFLIYFQGNSAPDKSGLPSDRFSAERTGGSVSTLTIQRTQQEDSAVYLCASSQRDRYNEQFFGPGTRLTVL.

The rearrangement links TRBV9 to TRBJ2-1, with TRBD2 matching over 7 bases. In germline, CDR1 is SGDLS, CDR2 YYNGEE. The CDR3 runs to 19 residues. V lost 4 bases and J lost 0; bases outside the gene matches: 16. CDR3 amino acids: CASSSDVWLAVSSYNEQFF. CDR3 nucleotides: TGTGCCAGCAGCTCTGACGTGTGGCTAGCGGTAAGCTCCTACAATGAGCAGTTCTTC.